The clone carrying this T cell receptor beta chain was recorded many times. Antigen specificity is unknown. This specimen comes from a study of T cell repertoires in cytomegalovirus infection. Study as a whole: Matching HLA type and CMV infection were both indicated by public TCR beta signatures.

The study, taken as a whole, reports: The ex vivo response showed dominance by HLA-C-restricted CMV-specific TCR beta clonotypes. Using cumulative public TCR beta family frequency, the authors identified those who carried CMV together with the relevant HLA.

TCRdb re-called the reads with MiXCR, one entry per CDR3 protein. Of 250,000 to 300,000 distinct CDR3 sequences listed, about an eighth are singletons. The sample taken for sequencing was PBMCs. The sequence came from a human donor in good health (CMV status not recorded). Some clones in this sample may be carry-over from other donors' samples.

This CDR3 reads CASPLGGGTGELFF. CDR3 coding DNA: TGTGCCAGCCCTTTGGGGGGGGGCACCGGGGAGCTGTTTTTT. The chain carries TRBV7-8 and TRBJ2-2, with 7 positions matching TRBD2. V gave up 8 bases and J gave up 4 bases; unmatched junction bases: 7. Germline-derived CDR1 and CDR2 are SGHVS and FQNEAQ. The CDR3 consists of 14 residues.